This T cell receptor beta chain was recovered during a study of blood T cell repertoires in COVID-19 (dated by TCRdb to 2019 to 2021). Study-wide context: The collaborator samples originated in the United States, Italy and Spain and spanned the acute and convalescent phases of COVID-19. The prospective study material was composed of cDNA or gDNA derived from T cells, B-cell-depleted T cells, or PBMCs. Subjects who had been exposed to COVID-19, were actively infected with it, or had recovered from it provided the deeply sampled blood TCRbeta repertoires that made up the dataset. The repertoires were released in a freely available public database intended as a resource for research on the immune response to SARS-CoV-2. Samples came from the ongoing ImmuneRACE study (first 160 participants) plus 1,254 subjects from 6 global collaborators. Nearly every sample came with metadata listing a de-identified subject ID, COVID-19 status, age in years and sex. Where available, HLA class I and class II types were taken from metadata supplied by the sample provider and were not determined by assay-based typing. The full study reports these points: The quantity of clinical and demographic metadata differed by source and by participant and was supplied without curation.

Collaborating institutions collected whole blood in K2EDTA tubes following their own protocols. For TCRbeta analysis, collaborators shipped samples in one of three forms: frozen whole blood, isolated PBMCs, or DNA extracted from either of those sample types. V sheds 1 base and J sheds 6 bases, leaving 14 bases between their ends. As encoded in the germline V gene, CDR1 is SGHDT while CDR2 is YYEEEE. From the cysteine up to the phenylalanine, the CDR3 has a length of 16 residues. Only the CDR3 region is kept as DNA, spanning 48 bases read in frame from base 1. Worth noting for this clone: Its target antigen remains unknown. No base qualities exist here, and no much larger clone lies one base off it.

TCRbeta CDR3 regions were amplified from genomic DNA using the immunoSEQ Assay, a bias-controlled multiplex PCR. Per the authors' processing: Within the assay, amplification of reference gene primers was used to estimate how many nucleated cells each sample contained. Sequence reads were collapsed and filtered to measure the absolute abundance of every unique TCRbeta CDR3 rearrangement. For each sample, productive Simpson clonality was calculated as the square root of Simpson's diversity index across productive rearrangements. TCRdb holds this immuneACCESS table with in-frame rearrangements only. Some clones are missing; in checked studies, unresolved V genes explain under half, and the rest has no known cause. V and J calls and clone size follow that table, whereas D and trimming were derived from the DNA. This sample is represented by 45,000 to 65,000 clones; 88% of them were singletons. Approximately 3.7% of the sample belongs to the ten largest clones.

Here the chain combines TRBV5-6 and TRBJ2-6; TRBD1 is perhaps the D gene, given 6 matching bases. The sample consisted of peripheral blood. The sequence derives from a human donor in a cohort sampled during active COVID-19. The nucleotide sequence reads as follows: TGTGCCAGCAGCTTGTATACAGGGTTTGCGGCCAACGTCCTGACTTTC. The resulting protein is CASSLYTGFAANVLTF.